This T cell receptor beta chain came from a study of T cell responses to AZD1222 COVID-19 vaccine. Profiling relied on immunoSEQ multiplex PCR, and the TCRdb table lists in-frame clones only, not all of them. The sample contains 180,000 or so clones, roughly 91% of which appear only once. Second doses at about 4 or about 12 weeks were pooled. Whole-study results and caveats: Donors skewed white British and female; clonal diversity was possibly underestimated. It was only a handful of AZD1222 recipients who were seropositive at baseline. Sampling that yielded the repertoires occurred only after the peak T cell response.

A remark on this clone: Its antigen is undetermined.

Germline V gene data show CDR1 as MDHEN and CDR2 as SYDVKM. The V and J ends lost 1 base and 4 bases, in that order; junction bases with no gene match: 12. The CDR3 is 18 residues long. The sequence derives from an adult who received the AZD1222 COVID-19 vaccine. This specimen was peripheral blood, taken 28 days after the second AZD1222 dose. The V gene is TRBV28, the J gene TRBJ2-2, with 7 nucleotides matching TRBD1. The CDR3 is CASSLLTYTGVRTGELFF. The DNA for the CDR3 is TGTGCCAGCAGTTTATTGACCTATACAGGGGTGCGCACCGGGGAGCTGTTTTTT.